The 4 T cell receptor beta chains below all came from one sample that was sequenced in a study of cytomegalovirus exposure and HLA in healthy donors. The PCR made use of 60 Vbeta and 13 Jbeta primers. This table comes from immunoSEQ multiplex PCR, and its TCRdb copy is limited to in-frame clones, with some not included. The sample lists about 210,000 clones; around four fifths were seen once. Sequencing was done on a sample of PBMCs. Receptors originate from a woman in her 50s in good health and CMV-seropositive.

The chain couples TRBV4-3 to TRBJ2-3, with D uncertain. V lost 0 bases and J 2 bases, leaving 6 bases between the germline ends. The CDR3 runs to 14 residues. The germline V gene has CDR1 LGHNA and CDR2 YSLEER. In DNA form, the CDR3 reads TGCGCCAGCAGCCAAGATACACCCACAGATACGCAGTATTTT. Translating gives CASSQDTPTDTQYF.

This clone was counted once. V is TRBV19 and J is TRBJ2-2; 10 bases agree with TRBD1. From germline, CDR1 is LNHDA and CDR2 SQIVND (reference sequence). J gave up 5 bases and V 11 bases, and 8 bases lay outside the gene matches. The CDR3 runs to 14 residues. The CDR3 DNA is TGTGCCGCAGAGGGACAGGGGTTGACCGGGGAGCTGTTTTTT. Its protein product is CAAEGQGLTGELFF. The variable domain in full, completed from reference TRBV19 and TRBJ2-2, reads DGGITQSPKYLFRKEGQNVTLSCEQNLNHDAMYWYRQDPGQGLRLIYYSQIVNDFQKGDIAEGYSVSREKKESFPLTVTSAQKNPTAFYLCAAEGQGLTGELFFGEGSRLTVL.

V gene TRBV30 combines with J gene TRBJ1-4; no definite D call. The CDR3 has 14 amino acids. Trimming took off 0 bases at V and 7 bases at J, with 12 bases between the two ends. Germline CDR1 and CDR2: GTSNPN and SVGIG (reference sequence). CDR3 DNA: TGTGCCTGGAGTGTTTTTCTCGGGAGTGAAAAACTGTTTTTT. The encoded protein is CAWSVFLGSEKLFF.

The V gene is TRBV19, the J gene TRBJ1-2; D uncertain. Trimming took off 4 bases at V and 0 bases at J, with 9 bases between the two ends. The V gene's germline CDR1 is LNHDA and CDR2 SQIVND (reference sequence). The CDR3 extends over 14 amino acids. CDR3 bases: TGTGCCAGTAGTACTAGTCTAGCTAACTATGGCTACACCTTC. Its translation: CASSTSLANYGYTF.